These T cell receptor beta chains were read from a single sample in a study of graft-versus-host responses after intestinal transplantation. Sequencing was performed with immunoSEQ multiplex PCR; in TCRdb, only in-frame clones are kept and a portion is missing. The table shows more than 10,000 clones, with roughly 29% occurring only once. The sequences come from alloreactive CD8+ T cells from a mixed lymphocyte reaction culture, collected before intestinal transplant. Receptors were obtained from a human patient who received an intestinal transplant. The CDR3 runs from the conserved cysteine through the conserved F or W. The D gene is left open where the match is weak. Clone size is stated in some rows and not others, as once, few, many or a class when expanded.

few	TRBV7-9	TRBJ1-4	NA	TGTGCCAGCAGCCCAGTTACTTCTAATGAAAAACTGTTTTTT	CASSPVTSNEKLFF
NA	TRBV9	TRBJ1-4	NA	TGTGCCAGCAGCGTAGGGGGACGGATGAATGAAAAACTGTTTTTT	CASSVGGRMNEKLFF
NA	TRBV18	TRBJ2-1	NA	TGTGCCAGCTCACCTGAACTAGGCGTCTACCACAATGAGCAGTTCTTC	CASSPELGVYHNEQFF
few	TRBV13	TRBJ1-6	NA	TGTGCCAGCAGGGGGGCCGATCCTTATAATTCACCCCTCCACTTT	CASRGADPYNSPLHF
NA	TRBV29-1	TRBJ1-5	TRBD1	TGCAGCGTTTTGACAGGGAGTCTAAGTCAGCCCCAGCATTTT	CSVLTGSLSQPQHF
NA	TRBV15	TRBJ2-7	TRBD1	TGTGCCACCAGCAGAGTCCGGGACAGGGGGGACGAGCAGTACTTC	CATSRVRDRGDEQYF
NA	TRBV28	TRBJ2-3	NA	TGTGCCAGCAGTTTGACTAGCACAGATACGCAGTATTTT	CASSLTSTDTQYF
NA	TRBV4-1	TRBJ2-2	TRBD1	TGCGCCAGCAGCCAGGGCAGGGGGACCGGGGAGCTGTTTTTT	CASSQGRGTGELFF
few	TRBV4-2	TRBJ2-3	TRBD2	TGTGCCAGCAGCCCTTCTTACCGGGCTAGCGGGAGTAAGGGGGAGGTCACAGATACGCAGTATTTT	CASSPSYRASGSKGEVTDTQYF
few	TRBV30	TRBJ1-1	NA	TGTGCCTGGAGCTTGGATGGCACTGAAGCTTTCTTT	CAWSLDGTEAFF
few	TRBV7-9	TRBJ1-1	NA	TGTGCCAGCAGTGGGATTTTCACTGAAGCTTTCTTT	CASSGIFTEAFF
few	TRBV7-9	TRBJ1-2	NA	TGTGCCAGCAGCTTTACAGGGTCAGGGAACTATGGCTACACCTTC	CASSFTGSGNYGYTF
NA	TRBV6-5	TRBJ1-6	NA	TGTGCCAGCAGTTACTCTATACGCCGGAGTCCCCTCCACTTT	CASSYSIRRSPLHF
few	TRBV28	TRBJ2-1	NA	TGTGCCAGCAGTGTTCGAGCGGGCAGCTCCTACAATGAGCAGTTCTTC	CASSVRAGSSYNEQFF
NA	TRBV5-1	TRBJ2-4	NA	TGCGCCAGCAGCTTGGGAGGCCTCCGCAACATTCAGTACTTC	CASSLGGLRNIQYF
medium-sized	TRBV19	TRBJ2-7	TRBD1	TGTGCCAGTAGTATGGGGACAGGGATAAATGAGCAGTACTTC	CASSMGTGINEQYF
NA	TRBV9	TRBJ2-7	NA	TGTGCCAGCAGCGTAGGGTGGGGGGCGGCCTACGAGCAGTACTTC	CASSVGWGAAYEQYF
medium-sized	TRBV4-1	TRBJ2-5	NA	TGCGCCAGCAGCCAATGGTCAGGGAAAGAGACCCAGTACTTC	CASSQWSGKETQYF
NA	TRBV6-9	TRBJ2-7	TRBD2	TGTGCCAGCAGTTACGCGACTAGCAACTACGAGCAGTACTTC	CASSYATSNYEQYF
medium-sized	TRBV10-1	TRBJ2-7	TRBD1	TGCGCCAGCAGTGTGGGACAGTTCGGGGAGCAGTACTTC	CASSVGQFGEQYF
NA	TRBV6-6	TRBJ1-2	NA	TGTGCCAGCAGTACTGGCCTGGGCGGGAGCTATGGCTACACCTTC	CASSTGLGGSYGYTF
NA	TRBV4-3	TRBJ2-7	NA	TGCGCCAGCAGCCAAGATCTATGGTGGTACTACGAGCAGTACTTC	CASSQDLWWYYEQYF
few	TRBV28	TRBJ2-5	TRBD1	TGTGCCAGCAGTTTGATCTTGGGGACAGGGGAGCGGGAGACCCAGTACTTC	CASSLILGTGERETQYF
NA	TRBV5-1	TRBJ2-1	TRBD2	TGCGCCAGCAGCTTAGCGGGAGGGAGCAATGAGCAGTTCTTC	CASSLAGGSNEQFF
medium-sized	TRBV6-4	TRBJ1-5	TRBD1	TGTGCCAGCAGCGCACAGGGGATCAATCAGCCCCAGCATTTT	CASSAQGINQPQHF
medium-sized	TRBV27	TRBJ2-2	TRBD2	TGTGCCAGCAGTTCCGGACTAGCGGGGTTGATGGGGGAGCTGTTTTTT	CASSSGLAGLMGELFF
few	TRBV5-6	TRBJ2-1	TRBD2	TGTGCCAGCTGGGGAGAGCGGGGAATCAATGAGCAGTTCTTC	CASWGERGINEQFF
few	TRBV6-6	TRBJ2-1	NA	TGTGCCAGCAGTTACGACAGCCCCTACAATGAGCAGTTCTTC	CASSYDSPYNEQFF
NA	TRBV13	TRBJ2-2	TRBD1	TGTGCCAGCAGCTTGGGACAGGGGCCCACCGGGGAGCTGTTTTTT	CASSLGQGPTGELFF
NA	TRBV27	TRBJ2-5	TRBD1	TGTGCCAGCAGTTCACCAGGGGGACAAGAGACCCAGTACTTC	CASSSPGGQETQYF
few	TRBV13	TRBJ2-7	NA	TGTGCCAGCAGCTCGGATAGGGGACCCCCCTACGAGCAGTACTTC	CASSSDRGPPYEQYF
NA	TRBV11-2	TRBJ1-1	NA	TGTGCCAGCAGCTTAGATAGAGGGGACACTGAAGCTTTCTTT	CASSLDRGDTEAFF
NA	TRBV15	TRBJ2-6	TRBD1	TGTGCCACCAGCAGCCGGGACAGGGGCTCTGGGGCCAACGTCCTGACTTTC	CATSSRDRGSGANVLTF
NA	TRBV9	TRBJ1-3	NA	TGTGCCAGCAGCGTAGGGGGCAGCTCCTCTGGAAACACCATATATTTT	CASSVGGSSSGNTIYF
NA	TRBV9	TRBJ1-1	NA	TGTGCCAGCAGCGAACAGGGAGGGGGAACTGAAGCTTTCTTT	CASSEQGGGTEAFF
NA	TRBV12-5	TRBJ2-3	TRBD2	TGTGCTAGTGGCACTCCCGCGCGGGAGGGCCCCCTCACAGATACGCAGTATTTT	CASGTPAREGPLTDTQYF
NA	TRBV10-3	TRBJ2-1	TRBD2	TGTGCCATCAGTGAGCTACTAGCGGGGGGGCCCAGGAATGAGCAGTTCTTC	CAISELLAGGPRNEQFF
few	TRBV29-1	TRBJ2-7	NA	TGCAGCGTGGTGGGTCACCTGGAGCAGTACTTC	CSVVGHLEQYF
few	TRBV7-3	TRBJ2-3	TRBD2	TGTGCCAGCAGCCTAAGAGTTAGTAGCGGGGGGCGCACAGATACGCAGTATTTT	CASSLRVSSGGRTDTQYF
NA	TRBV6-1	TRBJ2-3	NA	TGTGCCAGCAGTTATGGCAGGGCCTATACGCAGTATTTT	CASSYGRAYTQYF
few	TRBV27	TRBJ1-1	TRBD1	TGTGCCAGCAGTTGGGGGAAGGGGGCAACTGAAGCTTTCTTT	CASSWGKGATEAFF
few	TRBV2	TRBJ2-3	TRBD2	TGTGCCAGCACGCGGGGGACTAGCACAGATACGCAGTATTTT	CASTRGTSTDTQYF
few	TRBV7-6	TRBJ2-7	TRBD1	TGTGCCAGCAGCTTAAACGGGGACAGCTCCTACGAGCAGTACTTC	CASSLNGDSSYEQYF
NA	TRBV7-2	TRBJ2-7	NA	TGTGCCAGCAGCGAGCGGCAGGGAGGGGGGTGGGGCTACGAGCAGTACTTC	CASSERQGGGWGYEQYF
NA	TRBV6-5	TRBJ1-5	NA	TGTGCCAGCATCTACGGGTATCGCAATCAGCCCCAGCATTTT	CASIYGYRNQPQHF
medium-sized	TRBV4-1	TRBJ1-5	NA	TGCGCCAGCAGCCAACAAGAGTATAGCAATCAGCCCCAGCATTTT	CASSQQEYSNQPQHF
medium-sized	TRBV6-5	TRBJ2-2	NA	TGTGCCAGCAGTTACGGCCCGGGTTCCACCGGGGAGCTGTTTTTT	CASSYGPGSTGELFF
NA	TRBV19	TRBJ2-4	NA	TGTGCCAGTAGTACCCCGGGGGCGACGAAAAACATTCAGTACTTC	CASSTPGATKNIQYF
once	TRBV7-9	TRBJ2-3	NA	TGTGCCAGCAGCCCAGCCGGATGGGGGGATACGCAGTATTTT	CASSPAGWGDTQYF
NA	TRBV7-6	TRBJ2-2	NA	TGTGCCAGCAGCTTAGGAATTCGGGGGCCCGGGGAGCTGTTTTTT	CASSLGIRGPGELFF
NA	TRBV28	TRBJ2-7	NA	TGTGCCAGCAGTTTATGGAGTATACGAGGGCCCACCTACGGGCAGTACTTC	CASSLWSIRGPTYGQYF
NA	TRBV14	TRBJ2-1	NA	TGTGCCAGCAGCCAAGTGGGACTCAACAATGAGCAGTTCTTC	CASSQVGLNNEQFF